The rows below give T cell receptor beta chains drawn from one sample of a study of CD4 and CD8 cells across lung adenocarcinoma regions. TCRdb fed the PCR reads into MiXCR, producing one record per CDR3 protein. The data show 10,000 to 15,000 distinct CDR3 sequences, 53% seen once. The sample comprised CD8+ T cells from the center of a lung tumor. These receptors came from a female donor with lung adenocarcinoma. The CD4 and CD8 labels of this study may be unreliable. Both conserved end residues are part of each CDR3. The D gene is left open where the match is weak. Clone size appears in some rows only: once, few, many, or a class for an expanded clone.

J | size | V | D | DNA | CDR3
TRBJ2-7 | few | TRBV4-1 | TRBD1 | TGCGCCAGCAGACAAGACAGGGGACAGGGGGACGAGCAGTACTTC | CASRQDRGQGDEQYF
TRBJ2-5 | many | TRBV7-6 | - | TGTGCCAGCAGCCGCTCAAGAGAGACCCAGTACTTC | CASSRSRETQYF
TRBJ2-5 | few | TRBV7-2 | - | TGTGCCAGCAGCTTAACCGAGACCCAGTACTTC | CASSLTETQYF
TRBJ2-1 | once | TRBV12-3/TRBV12-4 | TRBD2 | TGTGCCAGCAGTTTAGCTAGCGGGAGAGCGAATGAGCAGTTCTTC | CASSLASGRANEQFF
TRBJ2-5 | few | TRBV27 | TRBD2 | TGTGCCAGCAAAAGTAGCGGGAGGGGAGAGACCCAGTACTTC | CASKSSGRGETQYF
TRBJ2-7 | - | TRBV6-1 | - | TGTGCCAGCTTCGCACCCGCCGGCAGTGAGCAGTACTTC | CASFAPAGSEQYF
TRBJ2-1 | - | TRBV6-5 | - | TGTGCCAGCAGTTACTGGAGGCGACCCTACAATGAGCAGTTCTTC | CASSYWRRPYNEQFF
TRBJ1-2 | - | TRBV15 | TRBD1 | TGTGCCACCAGCAGAGCGGGACAGGGGACGAACTATGGCTACACCTTC | CATSRAGQGTNYGYTF
TRBJ2-3 | - | TRBV10-1 | - | TGCGCCAGCACGGACTCGTACGATACGCAGTATTTC | CASTDSYDTQYF
TRBJ2-1 | large | TRBV6-1 | TRBD2 | TGTGCCAGCAATCAACTAGCGGGGGGCAAGGAGCAGTTCTTC | CASNQLAGGKEQFF
TRBJ2-7 | - | TRBV6-1 | - | TGTGCCAGCAGACTCCCCGGTGCGAGCGGAAATGCGCAGTACTTC | CASRLPGASGNAQYF
TRBJ2-3 | - | TRBV6-1 | TRBD2 | TGTGCCAGCAGTCGAGGACTAGCGGGGGGGAACACAGGGGCGCAGTATTTT | CASSRGLAGGNTGAQYF
TRBJ2-5 | once | TRBV6-5 | - | TGTGCCAGCAGATTCCTCTCGGGGACAATGGAGCAGTACTTC | CASRFLSGTMEQYF
TRBJ2-1 | medium-sized | TRBV7-3 | - | TGTGCCAGCAGCTTATCTAGCGAATACAATGAGCAGTTCTTC | CASSLSSEYNEQFF
TRBJ2-5 | many | TRBV11-2 | - | TGTGCCAGCAGCCCCCGGGAGACCCAGTACTTC | CASSPRETQYF
TRBJ2-7 | - | TRBV11-2 | - | TGTGCCAGCAGCCCCAGAGACCATCTCTACGAGCAGTACTTC | CASSPRDHLYEQYF
TRBJ1-2 | - | TRBV6-5 | - | TGTGCCAGCAGTTACGGCAGGTCGCAATATGGCTACACCTTC | CASSYGRSQYGYTF
TRBJ2-3 | - | TRBV27 | - | TGTGCGGGCAGTGGGGGCGGGTACCCAGAGACGCAGTATTTT | CAGSGGGYPETQYF
TRBJ2-1 | - | TRBV10-1 | - | TGCGCCAGCAGTGAGTCGATACCCGGAGGCTACAATGAGCAGTTCTTC | CASSESIPGGYNEQFF
TRBJ2-2 | - | TRBV6-1 | TRBD2 | TGTGCCAGCACCGGACTAGCGGGAATTAAAGGGGAGCTGTTTTTT | CASTGLAGIKGELFF
TRBJ2-3 | - | TRBV10-3 | TRBD1 | TGTGCCGCCTCGGACAGGATAGCAGATACGCAGTATTTT | CAASDRIADTQYF
TRBJ1-6 | - | TRBV6-1 | - | TGTGCCAGCAGTAGTACAGCGGGGGGAAGCTCCTATAATTCACCCCTCCACTTT | CASSSTAGGSSYNSPLHF
TRBJ2-3 | - | TRBV7-2 | - | TGTGCCAGCAGCTTGTCTGGAGGCACGCAGTATTTT | CASSLSGGTQYF
TRBJ2-1 | - | TRBV6-5 | - | TGTGCCAGCAGATTCTCCGGGGCGAACGGCGGTGAGCAGTTTTTC | CASRFSGANGGEQFF
TRBJ2-5 | many | TRBV6-4 | TRBD1 | TGTGCCAGCAGTGACAGAGGGGGCTTAGAGACCCAGTACTTC | CASSDRGGLETQYF
TRBJ2-4 | - | TRBV10-3 | - | TGTGCGGGGCGGGTCGCCATAAACACGCAGTACTTC | CAGRVAINTQYF
TRBJ1-4 | many | TRBV6-1 | - | TGTGCCAGCAGAGCACAGGGTCGGGCAACTAATGAAAAACTGTTTTTT | CASRAQGRATNEKLFF
TRBJ2-1 | - | TRBV6-1 | TRBD2 | TGTGCCAGCAGCCTGACTAGCGGGAGCCACAATGAGCAGTTCTTC | CASSLTSGSHNEQFF
TRBJ2-7 | many | TRBV4-1 | TRBD2 | TGCGCCAGCAGCCAAGGGGGGACTAGGGGATACTACGAGCAGTACTTC | CASSQGGTRGYYEQYF
TRBJ2-1 | medium-sized | TRBV7-2 | TRBD2 | TGTGCCAGCAGCTCGAGGAGGCGGGGGGGCTACAATGAGCAGTTCTTC | CASSSRRRGGYNEQFF
TRBJ2-3 | once | TRBV6-1 | - | TGTGCCAGCGAGGCGGGGATAGGGGTCGAAGATATTCAGTATTTT | CASEAGIGVEDIQYF
TRBJ2-3 | - | TRBV6-5 | - | TGTGCCAGGAGATTCTCGGGGACGAGCGGCGATGCGCAGTATTTT | CARRFSGTSGDAQYF
TRBJ2-4 | - | TRBV27 | TRBD2 | TGTGCCAGCAGGGGGGGGGGAGCCAAAGACACTCAGTACTTC | CASRGGGAKDTQYF
TRBJ2-1 | - | TRBV18 | TRBD2 | TGTGCCAGCTCACAAACTAGCGGGGCCTACCGGTACAATGAGCAGTTCTTC | CASSQTSGAYRYNEQFF
TRBJ2-7 | - | TRBV6-1 | - | TGTTCCAGTGCCGGGATCAGCGGCTATAGCACAGAGACGCAGTACTTC | CSSAGISGYSTETQYF
TRBJ1-1 | few | TRBV6-1 | TRBD1 | TGTGCCAGCAAACAGGGGTTCAGGAACACTGAAGCTTTCTTT | CASKQGFRNTEAFF
TRBJ2-1 | - | TRBV6-1 | - | TGTGCCAGCAGTGAAATGGACAGCTCCTACGAGCAGTTCTTC | CASSEMDSSYEQFF